These 25 T cell receptor beta chains were sequenced from one sample in a study of CD8+CD57+ T cells in acquired aplastic anemia. The template used for profiling TCR beta VDJ and CDR3 was genomic DNA. TCRdb recomputed calls from the reads with MiXCR, one row per CDR3 protein. The sample shows around 180,000 distinct CDR3 sequences, about 44% of them seen only once. Sequencing involved patients with CD8+CD57+ cell expansion previously shown by flow cytometry. The sequencing sample was made of sorted CD4+, CD8+, or CD8+CD57+ T cells (not recorded which) from PBMCs. These receptors came from a human donor with aplastic anemia.

CDR3 region: CATSDLRRGTGETQYF. CDR3 DNA: TGTGCCACCAGTGATTTGCGACGGGGAACCGGAGAGACCCAGTACTTC. The V gene is TRBV24-1, the J gene TRBJ2-5, with TRBD2 as a possible D gene (5 bases). Looked up from germline, CDR1 is KGHDR and CDR2 is SFDVKD. Trimming left V 0 bases short and J 4 bases short, with 14 bases between. This CDR3 has 16 amino acids.

V is TRBV5-1 and J is TRBJ2-3, with a weak D call TRBD2 (6 bases). The CDR3 has 12 amino acids. Trimming removed 4 bases at V and 6 bases at J, with 9 bases between. Germline values: CDR1 SGHRS, CDR2 YFSETQ. CDR3 amino acids: CASSTGVDTQYF. The CDR3 DNA reads TGCGCCAGCAGCACGGGGGTGGATACGCAGTATTTT. Full variable domain (missing parts from reference TRBV5-1 and TRBJ2-3): KAGVTQTPRYLIKTRGQQVTLSCSPISGHRSVSWYQQTPGQGLQFLFEYFSETQRNKGNFPGRFSGRQFSNSRSEMNVSTLELGDSALYLCASSTGVDTQYFGPGTRLTVL.

This clonotype has ten or more counts. This rearrangement joins TRBV7-2 to TRBJ2-7, with no clear D. CDR3 length equals 11 residues. Trimming left V 5 bases short and J 0 bases short, with 2 bases between. Germline V gene data show CDR1 as SGHTA and CDR2 as FQGNSA. The CDR3 region is CASSNSYEQYF. The CDR3 nucleotides are TGTGCCAGCAGCAACTCCTACGAGCAGTACTTC.

The rearrangement links TRBV10-3 to TRBJ2-7; TRBD1 aligns across 8 bases. The CDR3 contains 14 residues. The germline V gene has CDR1 ENHRY and CDR2 SYGVKD. J gave up 2 bases and V 0 bases, and 0 bases lay outside the gene matches. DNA for the CDR3: TGTGCCATCAGTGAGTCGACAGGGGCCTACGAGCAGTACTTC. Protein product: CAISESTGAYEQYF.

This clonotype showed up many times. The chain uses TRBV2 and TRBJ1-5; D ambiguous. The germline V and J ends were trimmed by 3 bases and 0 bases, with 12 bases remaining between them. This CDR3 spans 16 amino acids. Germline assignment: CDR1 SNHLY and CDR2 FYNNEI. The CDR3, as DNA: TGTGCCAGCAGTGAGGTGGGAGCGTATAGCAATCAGCCCCAGCATTTT. Amino acids: CASSEVGAYSNQPQHF.

Worth noting for this clonotype: The junction does not match germline at one end; this may be a read error. The V call is TRBV4-1, the J call TRBJ2-4; D might be TRBD2 (5 bases). The CDR3 covers 17 residues. CDR1 and CDR2 (germline): MGHRA, YSYEKL. For the CDR3, the DNA is TGCGCCGGCAGCCCCGGCCGAGGGTTCGGTTCCAAAAACATTCAGTACTTC. Translation: CAGSPGRGFGSKNIQYF.

V and J are TRBV9 and TRBJ1-2, with D maybe TRBD1 (5 bases). V was cut by 6 bases and J by 4 bases, with 13 bases left in between. This CDR3 comprises 13 residues. The germline CDR1 and CDR2 sequences are SGDLS and YYNGEE. CDR3 sequence (DNA): TGTGCCAGCACGGGGCGGCGTGGCTATGGCTACACCTTC. Protein product: CASTGRRGYGYTF.

This clonotype was picked up many times. V is TRBV7-8 and J is TRBJ2-3; 10 nucleotides agree with TRBD2. Germline V gives CDR1 SGHVS, CDR2 FQNEAQ. Germline trimming cut 4 bases from V and 2 bases from J; bases unmatched to any gene: 6. The CDR3 spans 16 residues. CDR3 protein: CASSSQLAGNTDTQYF. For the CDR3, the DNA is TGTGCCAGCAGCTCCCAACTAGCGGGGAACACAGATACGCAGTATTTT.

This rearrangement joins TRBV7-2 to TRBJ2-7, with D possibly TRBD1 on 6 matching bases. The CDR3 consists of 12 residues. Germline CDR1 and CDR2: SGHTA and FQGNSA. V was trimmed by 5 bases and J by 4 bases, leaving 9 bases between them. The CDR3 sequence is CASSQDSYEQYF. In nucleotides, the CDR3 is TGTGCCAGCAGCCAGGACAGTTACGAGCAGTACTTC.

The CDR3 is CATGTAPGNEQFF. The DNA of the CDR3 is TGTGCCACTGGTACAGCCCCGGGCAATGAGCAGTTCTTC. The chain employs TRBV2 and TRBJ2-1; D is unclear. Germline V gene sequence: CDR1 SNHLY, CDR2 FYNNEI. The CDR3 consists of 13 residues. The ends were cut back, 10 bases at V and 6 bases at J, with 16 bases in the middle.

In its sample, this clonotype was seen once. This chain uses TRBV7-2 with TRBJ2-5; TRBD2 aligns across 8 bases. Losses at the gene ends were 2 bases for V and 5 bases for J; bases not matched to a gene: 10. Per the germline V gene, CDR1 is SGHTA and CDR2 is FQGNSA. The CDR3 loop spans 16 amino acids. CDR3 coding DNA: TGTGCCAGCAGCTTAAGTCAGCGGGGGCGGTGGGAGACCCAGTACTTC. The encoded protein is CASSLSQRGRWETQYF.

This clonotype occurred many times. The chain joins TRBV9 to TRBJ1-2; no definite D call. Trimming took 0 bases from V and 4 from J, leaving 7 bases between them. The germline V gene has CDR1 SGDLS and CDR2 YYNGEE. The CDR3 contains 13 residues. This CDR3 is CASSVEASYGYTF. Here the CDR3 DNA reads TGTGCCAGCAGCGTAGAGGCCAGCTATGGCTACACCTTC.

The rearrangement links TRBV25-1 to TRBJ2-4, with D possibly being TRBD2 (6 bases). The V end lost 3 bases, the J end lost 7 bases, and 10 bases lay between the germline ends. Per the germline V gene, CDR1 is MGHDK and CDR2 is SYGVNS. The CDR3 runs 13 residues. The CDR3 nucleotides are TGTGCCAGCAGTGAGGCGGGGCGGAACATTCAGTACTTC. Amino acid sequence: CASSEAGRNIQYF.

Ten or more counts support this clonotype. V and J are TRBV4-1 and TRBJ2-7; 8 nucleotides align to TRBD1. CDR3 length: 13 amino acids. From germline, CDR1 is MGHRA and CDR2 YSYEKL. The ends lost 4 bases at V and 5 bases at J; junction bases unmatched: 4. CDR3 protein: CASSRDRGHEQYF. In DNA, the CDR3 is TGCGCCAGCAGCCGCGACAGGGGTCACGAGCAGTACTTC.

This sequence joins TRBV20-1 and TRBJ1-2; D remains unclear. Trimming took off 2 bases at V and 7 bases at J, with 17 bases between the two ends. This CDR3 has 14 amino acids. The germline gives CDR1 DFQATT, CDR2 SNEGSKA (reference sequence). CDR3 amino acids: CSARYPSRLAGYTF. For the CDR3, the DNA is TGCAGTGCTAGATACCCTTCCAGACTTGCTGGCTACACCTTC.

The chain links TRBV12-3 or TRBV12-4 to TRBJ2-1; 7 nucleotides agree with TRBD2. The CDR3 length is 16 residues. The trim removed 6 bases at V and 5 bases at J, leaving 13 bases unmatched. The CDR3 reads CASSPYRGTINNEQFF. The CDR3 nucleotides read TGTGCCAGCAGCCCTTACCGGGGGACTATCAACAATGAGCAGTTCTTC.

A few counts support this clonotype. The chain employs TRBV25-1 and TRBJ1-3; 9 nucleotides agree with TRBD1. The V gene end was trimmed by 5 bases and the J gene end by 4 bases; junction bases not matched to a gene: 9. There are 16 residues in the CDR3. Germline-derived CDR1 and CDR2 are MGHDK and SYGVNS. The CDR3, as DNA: TGTGCCAGCAGTCCCCGTCGGACAGGGGAAGGAAACACCATATATTTT. Protein sequence: CASSPRRTGEGNTIYF.

This clonotype was seen at least ten times. V and J are TRBV7-2 and TRBJ1-4, with D perhaps TRBD1 (6 bases). The CDR3 covers 13 residues. V was trimmed by 6 bases and J by 6 bases, leaving 11 bases between them. Germline-derived CDR1 and CDR2 are SGHTA and FQGNSA. The CDR3 spells CASSATGYEKLFF. The DNA for the CDR3 is TGTGCCAGCAGTGCCACAGGGTATGAAAAACTGTTTTTT.

The CDR3 region has the DNA TGTGCCAGCAGCCAAGAGACTAGCTCTCGTTCCGAGCAGTACTTC. As protein: CASSQETSSRSEQYF. The chain employs TRBV3-1 and TRBJ2-7; 7 bases are shared with TRBD2. With 0 bases clipped from V and 6 bases from J, the junction kept 8 bases outside the gene matches. This CDR3 region has 15 residues. The germline gives CDR1 LGHDT, CDR2 YNNKEL (reference sequence).

This clonotype was recorded many times. The rearrangement links TRBV5-1 to TRBJ1-2, with unresolved D. The CDR3 length is 14 residues. Germline assignment: CDR1 SGHRS and CDR2 YFSETQ. Trimming cost V 5 bases and J 4 bases, with 15 bases left between them. The CDR3 DNA follows: TGCGCCAGCAGTGAGGGAACAGAGCCCTATGGCTACACCTTC. As protein: CASSEGTEPYGYTF.

The table lists this clonotype with many counts. At one end the junction does not follow the germline gene, possibly because of a read error. The rearrangement links TRBV24-1 to TRBJ2-2; D not certain. Germline V gives CDR1 KGHDR, CDR2 SFDVKD. The CDR3 is 14 amino acids. CDR3 in DNA: TGTGCCGCCAGTGAACCCGTGAACACCGGGGAGCTGTTTTTT. It specifies CAASEPVNTGELFF.

A note on this clonotype: The junction and the germline gene differ at one end; a read error may be behind it. The chain carries TRBV11-1 and TRBJ2-1, with D possibly matching TRBD2 (5 bases). This CDR3 has 15 amino acids. The germline V gene has CDR1 SGHAT and CDR2 FQDESV (reference sequence). The CDR3 loop is CASSAGSVSYNEQLF. Written as DNA, the CDR3 is TGTGCCAGCAGTGCGGGCTCGGTCTCCTACAATGAGCAGTTATTC.

In this sample, this clonotype turned up many times. The rearrangement joins TRBV9 to TRBJ1-1; no firm D call. This CDR3 has 13 residues. Germline CDR1 SGDLS, CDR2 YYNGEE. Between the trimmed V and J ends, which lost 2 bases and 2 bases, there was a span of 7 bases. The CDR3 region has the DNA TGTGCCAGCAGCGTCTTGGGTAACACTGAAGCTTTCTTT. It specifies CASSVLGNTEAFF. The full variable domain, rest sourced from reference TRBV9 and TRBJ1-1, is DSGVTQTPKHLITATGQRVTLRCSPRSGDLSVYWYQQSLDQGLQFLIQYYNGEERAKGNILERFSAQQFPDLHSELNLSSLELGDSALYFCASSVLGNTEAFFGQGTRLTVV.

This clonotype was counted at least ten times. The chain uses TRBV5-1 and TRBJ2-5; D is perhaps TRBD1 or TRBD2 (6 bases each). The V end lost 0 bases, the J end lost 5 bases, and 11 bases lay between the germline ends. CDR1 and CDR2 from the germline V gene are SGHRS and YFSETQ. The CDR3 has 14 residues. The CDR3 spells CASSLEGGVETQYF. The CDR3, as DNA: TGCGCCAGCAGCTTGGAGGGGGGCGTGGAGACCCAGTACTTC.

The rearrangement links TRBV5-1 to TRBJ1-2, with TRBD1 matching over 7 bases. This CDR3 contains 14 residues. CDR1 SGHRS and CDR2 YFSETQ come from the germline V gene. V shed 0 bases and J 4 bases; nucleotides not matched to a gene: 3. CDR3: CASSLADRVYGYTF. DNA of the CDR3: TGCGCCAGCAGCTTGGCCGACAGGGTCTATGGCTACACCTTC.